These 22 T cell receptor beta chains came from one sample sequenced in a study of spatial heterogeneity in lung cancer. Using its own MiXCR run on the 5' RACE reads, TCRdb lists one record per CDR3 protein. The table shows approximately 44,000 distinct CDR3 sequences, with about an eighth occurring only once. This sample's time point: sample taken at primary tumor resection. Unsorted whole RNA of tumor, nontumor lung or frozen PBMC was sequenced. Source: PBMCs, taken at surgery. The receptor source for this set is a female donor with early-stage non-small cell lung cancer.

A few counts support this clonotype. This chain joins TRBV20-1 and TRBJ2-3; D is uncertain. Trimming removed 3 bases from V and 2 bases from J, with 21 bases in between. The CDR3 consists of 17 residues. The germline V gene has CDR1 DFQATT and CDR2 SNEGSKA (reference sequence). The CDR3 sequence is CSASAPVPLTVTDTQYF. The CDR3 nucleotides read TGCAGTGCTAGCGCGCCCGTGCCCTTGACTGTCACAGATACGCAGTATTTT.

This clonotype was counted only a few times. CDR3 in amino acids: CSVKTGTGGVYEQYF. As DNA, the CDR3 is TGCAGCGTGAAGACCGGGACAGGGGGCGTCTACGAGCAGTACTTC. The V gene is TRBV29-1, the J gene TRBJ2-7, with 12 bases aligning to TRBD1. J gave up 3 bases and V 6 bases, and 9 bases lay outside the gene matches. The CDR3 is 15 residues long. Germline loops: CDR1 SQVTM, CDR2 ANQGSEA.

The chain joins TRBV20-1 to TRBJ2-4, with TRBD2 identical over 7 bases. V lost 0 bases and J lost 1; bases outside the gene matches: 12. The germline gives CDR1 DFQATT, CDR2 SNEGSKA (reference sequence). This CDR3 contains 18 residues. CDR3 coding DNA: TGCAGTGCTAGAGATCTCTATAGGGCGGGGGAGGCCAAAAACATTCAGTACTTC. Its protein is CSARDLYRAGEAKNIQYF.

The chain carries TRBV9 and TRBJ1-4; weak D call: TRBD1 (6 bases). Trimming shortened V by 3 bases and J by 5 bases, and 17 bases separated the two germline ends. Germline loops: CDR1 SGDLS, CDR2 YYNGEE. This CDR3 has 16 amino acids. The CDR3 reads CASSEAQGLSNEKLFF. Written as DNA, the CDR3 is TGTGCCAGCAGCGAAGCACAGGGACTTTCCAATGAAAAACTGTTTTTT.

This clonotype was recorded at least ten times. The CDR3 region is CASSYSLGLGDNEQFF. The CDR3 DNA reads TGTGCCAGCAGCTATTCACTAGGGCTGGGGGACAATGAGCAGTTCTTC. The gene calls are TRBV7-2 and TRBJ2-1; D could derive from TRBD1 or TRBD2 (5 bases each). CDR1 and CDR2 (germline): SGHTA, FQGNSA. The CDR3 sequence is 16 residues long. V lost 4 bases and J 5 bases, leaving 18 bases between the germline ends.

This clonotype occurred a few times. The gene calls are TRBV7-2 and TRBJ2-1; 11 bases map to TRBD2. CDR3 size: 15 residues. The V segment lost 6 bases and the J segment 7 bases; nucleotides outside the gene matches: 8. The germline V gene has CDR1 SGHTA and CDR2 FQGNSA. In nucleotides, the CDR3 is TGTGCCAGCAGTCCCCTAGCGGGGGGAGGTAATGAGCAGTTCTTC. Translating gives CASSPLAGGGNEQFF.

V is TRBV9 and J is TRBJ2-1, with 9 positions matching TRBD1. V was pared by 4 bases and J by 7 bases, with 9 bases of the junction left unmatched. The CDR3 totals 15 residues. The germline V gene has CDR1 SGDLS and CDR2 YYNGEE. This CDR3 is CASSPRGTGTNEQFF. The CDR3 DNA follows: TGTGCCAGCAGCCCCCGAGGGACAGGGACGAATGAGCAGTTCTTC.

Written as DNA, the CDR3 is TGCAGTGCTAGATTGGCCCATCCCCGCGCACATGAGCAGTTCTTC. Translation gives CSARLAHPRAHEQFF. This sequence joins TRBV20-1 and TRBJ2-1; D not resolved. The V end was cut by 2 bases, the J end by 8 bases, with 19 bases between. The germline V gene has CDR1 DFQATT and CDR2 SNEGSKA (reference sequence). The CDR3 totals 15 residues.

The chain recombines TRBV6-5 with TRBJ2-3; possible D gene TRBD1, 6 bases. V lost 0 bases to trimming and J lost 4 bases, with 17 bases between them. Germline lookup yields CDR1 MNHEY and CDR2 SVGAGI. The CDR3 sequence is 17 residues long. The CDR3 nucleotides are TGTGCCAGCAGTTACTCGTGGACAGCCTTTAGCGCAGATACGCAGTATTTT. This translates into CASSYSWTAFSADTQYF.

V is TRBV4-1 and J is TRBJ2-5; 9 bases map to TRBD2. Germline trimming cut 0 bases from V and 2 bases from J; bases unmatched to any gene: 1. The CDR3 totals 15 residues. CDR1 is MGHRA, CDR2 YSYEKL, per germline. The CDR3 spells CASSQDAGGQETQYF. In nucleotides, the CDR3 is TGCGCCAGCAGCCAAGATGCGGGGGGGCAAGAGACCCAGTACTTC.

This clonotype was found a few times. This sequence joins TRBV7-9 and TRBJ1-1; the match to TRBD1 covers 7 bases. Germline CDR1 reads SEHNR; CDR2 reads FQNEAQ (reference sequence). The CDR3 sequence is 15 residues long. Trimming took 0 bases from V and 1 from J; bases not matched to a gene: 2. Here the CDR3 reads CASSLATGTNTEAFF. Here the CDR3 DNA reads TGTGCCAGCAGCTTAGCGACAGGGACGAACACTGAAGCTTTCTTT.

This clonotype was seen repeatedly, ten times or more. The rearrangement uses TRBV7-2 and TRBJ2-1; weak D call: TRBD1 (6 bases). This CDR3 has 14 amino acids. CDR1 SGHTA and CDR2 FQGNSA come from the germline V gene. Trimming pared 5 bases from V and 10 bases from J, leaving 18 bases between. CDR3 region: CASSQFLIGTEQFF. The CDR3 DNA follows: TGTGCCAGCAGCCAGTTTCTTATAGGGACAGAGCAGTTCTTC.

This clonotype was detected a few times. The J gene is TRBJ2-7, the V gene TRBV7-9; 7 bases are shared with TRBD2. The trim removed 3 bases at V and 6 bases at J, leaving 2 bases unmatched. Germline V CDR1 and CDR2: SEHNR, FQNEAQ (reference sequence). The CDR3 contains 12 residues. The CDR3 DNA is TGTGCCAGCAGCTTGCGGGGGAGCGAGCAGTACTTC. This translates into CASSLRGSEQYF.

CDR3 in amino acids: CASSSGTSHLGANVLTF. In nucleotides, the CDR3 is TGTGCCAGCAGCTCGGGGACCTCCCATCTCGGGGCCAACGTCCTGACTTTC. This chain uses TRBV11-2 with TRBJ2-6; D may be TRBD1 or TRBD2 (5 bases each). Germline loops: CDR1 SGHAT, CDR2 FQNNGV. CDR3 length equals 17 residues. The V and J ends lost 4 bases and 4 bases respectively, with 17 bases between them.

With regard to this clonotype: A clone one base away is much larger, so this may be a read error. V gene TRBV11-2 combines with J gene TRBJ2-1, with unresolved D. Germline CDR1 reads SGHAT; CDR2 reads FQNNGV. V lost 7 bases and J lost 8, with 12 bases in between. The CDR3 contains 12 residues. The CDR3 DNA is TGTGCCAGCACACTACACCGGGATGAGCAGTTCTTC. Amino acid sequence: CASTLHRDEQFF.

This clonotype came up many times. The rearrangement uses TRBV3-1 and TRBJ2-5, with 15 bases matching TRBD2. This CDR3 has 18 amino acids. The germline V gene has CDR1 LGHDT and CDR2 YNNKEL (reference sequence). V gave up 3 bases and J gave up 1 base; unmatched junction bases: 6. CDR3: CASSHKGTSGGSQETQYF. Written as DNA, the CDR3 is TGTGCCAGCAGCCACAAGGGGACTAGCGGGGGGTCCCAAGAGACCCAGTACTTC.

The table lists this clonotype with many counts. The V gene is TRBV20-1, the J gene TRBJ1-2; D ambiguous. There are 13 residues in the CDR3. CDR1 DFQATT and CDR2 SNEGSKA come from the germline V gene (reference sequence). Trimming pared 0 bases from V and 8 bases from J, leaving 13 bases between. Here the CDR3 reads CSARDPKLEGYTF. In nucleotides, the CDR3 is TGCAGTGCTAGAGATCCTAAGTTAGAGGGCTACACCTTC.

In this sample, this clonotype turned up a few times. This chain links TRBV20-1 with TRBJ2-1; TRBD1 matches 9 bases. From germline, CDR1 is DFQATT and CDR2 SNEGSKA (reference sequence). Losses at the gene ends were 4 bases for V and 5 bases for J; bases not matched to a gene: 9. The length of the CDR3 is 15 residues. In nucleotides, the CDR3 is TGCAGTGCTAACCCAACACAGGGGGCACACAATGAGCAGTTCTTC. Its translation is CSANPTQGAHNEQFF.

The chain joins TRBV7-6 to TRBJ2-7; TRBD1 matches 9 bases. This CDR3 has 14 amino acids. The V gene end was trimmed by 8 bases and the J gene end by 5 bases; junction bases not matched to a gene: 10. Germline values: CDR1 SGHVS, CDR2 FNYEAQ. The DNA for the CDR3 is TGTGCCAGCTCCACGGGACAGGGTTACCACGAGCAGTACTTC. This translates into CASSTGQGYHEQYF. Complete variable domain (other parts from reference TRBV7-6 and TRBJ2-7): GAGVSQSPRYKVTKRGQDVALRCDPISGHVSLYWYRQALGQGPEFLTYFNYEAQQDKSGLPNDRFSAERPEGSISTLTIQRTEQRDSAMYRCASSTGQGYHEQYFGPGTRLTVT.

There are a few counts of this clonotype. This chain links TRBV6-1 with TRBJ2-7, with D possibly being TRBD2 (7 bases). The CDR3 has 14 amino acids. Germline V gene sequence: CDR1 MNHNS, CDR2 SASEGT. V dropped 0 bases and J dropped 5 bases, with 11 bases sitting between them. In nucleotides, the CDR3 is TGTGCCAGCAGTGAAGCGCGGGGGCCTAACGAGCAGTACTTC. It yields the protein CASSEARGPNEQYF.

The V gene is TRBV7-9, the J gene TRBJ1-1; D ambiguous. Germline lookup yields CDR1 SEHNR and CDR2 FQNEAQ (reference sequence). Trimming removed 2 bases at V and 1 base at J, with 5 bases between. The CDR3 covers 13 residues. CDR3 coding DNA: TGTGCCAGCAGCTTATCTTCGAACACTGAAGCTTTCTTT. Translation: CASSLSSNTEAFF.

This clonotype was seen a handful of times. The chain couples TRBV12-3 or TRBV12-4 to TRBJ2-1, with 8 bases matching TRBD1. This CDR3 comprises 13 residues. V lost 6 bases and J lost 9; bases outside the gene matches: 7. CDR3 amino acids: CASRRSTGGEQFF. The CDR3 nucleotides read TGTGCCAGCAGGCGTTCCACAGGGGGTGAGCAGTTCTTC.